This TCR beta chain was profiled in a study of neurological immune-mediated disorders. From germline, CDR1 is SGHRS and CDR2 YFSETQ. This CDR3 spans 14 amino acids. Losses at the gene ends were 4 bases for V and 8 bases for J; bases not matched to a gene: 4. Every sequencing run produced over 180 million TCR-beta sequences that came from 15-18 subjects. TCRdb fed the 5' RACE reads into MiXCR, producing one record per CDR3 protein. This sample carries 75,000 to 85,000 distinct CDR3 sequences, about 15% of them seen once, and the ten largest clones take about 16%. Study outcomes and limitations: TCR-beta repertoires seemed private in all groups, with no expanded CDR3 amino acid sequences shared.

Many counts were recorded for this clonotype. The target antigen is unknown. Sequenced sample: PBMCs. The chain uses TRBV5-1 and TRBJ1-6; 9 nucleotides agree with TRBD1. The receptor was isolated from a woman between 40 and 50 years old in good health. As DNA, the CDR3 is TGCGCCAGCAGCCTCCGGGACAGGGATTCACCCCTCCACTTT. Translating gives CASSLRDRDSPLHF.